What follows are 17 T cell receptor beta chains derived from one specimen sequenced in a study of vaccination effects on CD4 cells after COVID-19. Antigen specificity for these receptors is unknown. ViraFEST expansion of antigen-specific CD4+ T cells with viral peptide pools preceded sequencing. With roughly 10 days of culture completed, CD4+ T cells were isolated. Method: immunoSEQ multiplex PCR; TCRdb's copy keeps in-frame clones and lacks some. The sample has about 22,000 clones, about three quarters seen once. This specimen was CD4+ T cells from PBMCs cultured with HCoV-229E spike peptides, taken before COVID-19 vaccination. Every receptor here comes from a human donor who received a COVID-19 vaccine.

V usage is TRBV2 and J usage is TRBJ1-6; 7 nucleotides match TRBD1. The CDR3 extends over 15 amino acids. V lost 6 bases to trimming and J lost 0 bases; unmatched junction nucleotides: 2. Germline V gene lookup returns CDR1 SNHLY and CDR2 FYNNEI. The CDR3, as DNA: TGTGCCAGCAGCACAGGGGACTCCTATAATTCACCCCTCCACTTT. This translates into CASSTGDSYNSPLHF.

V and J are TRBV29-1 and TRBJ2-7, with a weak D call TRBD2 (5 bases). V gave up 4 bases and J gave up 1 base, with 8 bases separating them. Germline V gene sequence: CDR1 SQVTM, CDR2 ANQGSEA. The CDR3 consists of 12 residues. CDR3 coding DNA: TGCAGCGTTGTTCGGGATTCCTACGAGCAGTACTTC. It is translated as CSVVRDSYEQYF.

This rearrangement joins TRBV12-3 or TRBV12-4 to TRBJ2-7; TRBD1 might be the D (6 bases). The germline V and J ends were trimmed by 6 bases and 0 bases, with 9 bases remaining between them. The length of the CDR3 is 13 residues. The CDR3 reads CASRPGHSYEQYF. DNA for the CDR3: TGTGCCAGCAGGCCGGGACACTCCTACGAGCAGTACTTC.

The V gene is TRBV6-5, the J gene TRBJ1-3, with D possibly being TRBD1 (5 bases). The V gene lost 3 bases and the J gene lost 2 bases, with 11 bases spanning the gap. This CDR3 contains 15 residues. The V gene's germline CDR1 is MNHEY and CDR2 SVGAGI. In DNA, the CDR3 is TGTGCCAGCAGTTATGCGGGGGGGACTGGAAACACCATATATTTT. Translating it yields CASSYAGGTGNTIYF.

This chain uses TRBV30 with TRBJ2-5; D remains ambiguous. CDR1 and CDR2 from the germline V gene are GTSNPN and SVGIG (reference sequence). Trimming stripped 2 bases from V and 5 bases from J, with 12 bases between. CDR3 size: 13 residues. For the CDR3, the DNA is TGTGCCTGGAGTAAGAGGCTCCGGGAGACCCAGTACTTC. Amino acid sequence: CAWSKRLRETQYF.

The chain carries TRBV4-1 and TRBJ2-2; D gene unclear. CDR1 and CDR2 from the germline V gene are MGHRA and YSYEKL. V lost 1 base and J 5 bases, leaving 17 bases between the germline ends. The CDR3 runs 17 residues. This chain's CDR3 is CASSQVDMGFLTGELFF. The DNA of the CDR3 is TGCGCCAGCAGCCAAGTCGACATGGGGTTTCTGACCGGGGAGCTGTTTTTT.

This clone occurred a few times. V is TRBV11-2 and J is TRBJ1-1, with unresolved D. The germline V gene encodes CDR1 SGHAT and CDR2 FQNNGV. The CDR3 contains 15 residues. V was trimmed by 2 bases and J by 0 bases, leaving 10 bases between them. This CDR3 reads CASSLYPGVNTEAFF. DNA for the CDR3: TGTGCCAGCAGCTTATACCCAGGCGTGAACACTGAAGCTTTCTTT.

This clone has more than one count but fewer than ten. The rearrangement joins TRBV14 to TRBJ2-1; 9 bases line up with TRBD1. The CDR3 is 16 amino acids. The V and J ends lost 1 base and 5 bases, in that order; junction bases with no gene match: 6. Germline V lookup: CDR1 SGHDN, CDR2 FVKESK. The CDR3 bases are TGTGCCAGCAGCCAAGTCCCGGGACAGGGTGACAATGAGCAGTTCTTC. This sequence encodes CASSQVPGQGDNEQFF.

Note on this clone: This sample includes further DNA sequences coding for the same CDR3. The chain carries TRBV6-1 and TRBJ2-2; 12 nucleotides line up with TRBD2. The germline V gene encodes CDR1 MNHNS and CDR2 SASEGT. The CDR3 is made up of 15 amino acids. The trim removed 2 bases at V and 6 bases at J, leaving 1 base unmatched. Written as DNA, the CDR3 is TGTGCCAGCAGTGAACTAGCGGGGGGGCCCGGGGAGCTGTTTTTT. This encodes CASSELAGGPGELFF.

V usage is TRBV12-3 or TRBV12-4 and J usage is TRBJ1-1, with 7 nucleotides matching TRBD1. The CDR3 has 13 amino acids. The trim removed 5 bases at V and 5 bases at J, leaving 5 bases unmatched. CDR3 DNA: TGTGCCAGCAGTATTAAACAGGGGACTGAAGCTTTCTTT. Its protein is CASSIKQGTEAFF.

The chain recombines TRBV30 with TRBJ1-3; D possibly corresponds to TRBD1 (6 bases). CDR1 is GTSNPN and CDR2 is SVGIG in the germline V gene (reference sequence). Trimming took off 2 bases at V and 0 bases at J, with 11 bases between the two ends. The CDR3 length is 15 residues. CDR3 DNA: TGTGCCTGGAGTTTACAGGGCCGCTCTGGAAACACCATATATTTT. Residues: CAWSLQGRSGNTIYF.

The chain combines TRBV20-1 with TRBJ1-5, with D perhaps TRBD1 (5 bases). This CDR3 is built from 13 residues. The germline V gene encodes CDR1 DFQATT and CDR2 SNEGSKA (reference sequence). The germline V and J ends were trimmed by 3 bases and 6 bases, with 12 bases remaining between them. The CDR3: CSASQGVGQPQHF. CDR3 nucleotide sequence: TGCAGTGCTAGTCAGGGTGTTGGTCAGCCCCAGCATTTT.

With respect to this clone: A junction end diverges from the germline sequence, so it may reflect a read error. V is TRBV30 and J is TRBJ1-6, with TRBD1 as a possible D gene (5 bases). Germline CDR1 GTSNPN, CDR2 SVGIG (reference sequence). The CDR3 loop spans 14 amino acids. CDR3: CAWDRDSNNSPLHF. Here the CDR3 DNA reads TGTGCCTGGGACCGGGACTCCAATAATTCACCCCTCCACTTT. The full variable domain, rest sourced from reference TRBV30 and TRBJ1-6, is SQTIHQWPATLVQPVGSPLSLECTVEGTSNPNLYWYRQAAGRGLQLLFYSVGIGQISSEVPQNLSASRPQDRQFILSSKKLLLSDSGFYLCAWDRDSNNSPLHFGNGTRLTVT.

This sequence joins TRBV2 and TRBJ2-3; no reliable D call. The CDR3 loop spans 13 amino acids. V lost 2 bases, J lost 0 bases, and 3 bases lay in between. CDR1 is SNHLY and CDR2 is FYNNEI in the germline V gene. As DNA, the CDR3 is TGTGCCAGCAGTGAAATAAGCACAGATACGCAGTATTTT. Translated, it gives CASSEISTDTQYF. The full variable domain, with the rest looked up from reference TRBV2 and TRBJ2-3, is EPEVTQTPSHQVTQMGQEVILRCVPISNHLYFYWYRQILGQKVEFLVSFYNNEISEKSEIFDDQFSVERPDGSNFTLKIRSTKLEDSAMYFCASSEISTDTQYFGPGTRLTVL.

This clone was seen more than once but under ten times. V usage is TRBV11-2 and J usage is TRBJ1-4; TRBD1 matches at 8 bases. Germline V gene data show CDR1 as SGHAT and CDR2 as FQNNGV. The trim removed 0 bases at V and 8 bases at J, leaving 8 bases unmatched. The length of the CDR3 is 16 residues. The CDR3: CASSLDHRGGREKLFF. CDR3 bases: TGTGCCAGCAGCTTAGACCACAGGGGGGGGCGAGAAAAACTGTTTTTT.

This rearrangement joins TRBV28 to TRBJ1-2; unclear D gene. This CDR3 has 10 amino acids. In germline, CDR1 is MDHEN, CDR2 SYDVKM. V lost 5 bases to trimming and J lost 12 bases, with 10 bases between them. Here the CDR3 DNA reads TGTGCCAGCAGTCCTCGCTTTAACACCTTC. It specifies CASSPRFNTF.

The chain carries TRBV15 and TRBJ2-5; TRBD2 agrees at 7 bases. With 9 bases clipped from V and 5 bases from J, the junction kept 3 bases outside the gene matches. Per the germline V gene, CDR1 is LNHNV and CDR2 is YYDKDF (reference sequence). The CDR3 contains 11 residues. CDR3 DNA: TGTGCCACTGGACTAGAGGAGACCCAGTACTTC. Translated, it gives CATGLEETQYF.